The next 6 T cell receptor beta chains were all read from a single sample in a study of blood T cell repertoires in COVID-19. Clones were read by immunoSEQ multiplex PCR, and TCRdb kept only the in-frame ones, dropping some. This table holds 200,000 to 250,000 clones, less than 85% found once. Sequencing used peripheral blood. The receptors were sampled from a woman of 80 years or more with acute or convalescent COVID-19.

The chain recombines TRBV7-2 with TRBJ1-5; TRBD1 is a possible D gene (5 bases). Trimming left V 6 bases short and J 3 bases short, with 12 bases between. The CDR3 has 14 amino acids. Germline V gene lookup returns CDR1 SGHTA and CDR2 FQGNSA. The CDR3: CASRGTVDNQPQHF. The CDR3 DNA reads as TGTGCCAGCAGGGGGACTGTTGACAATCAGCCCCAGCATTTT.

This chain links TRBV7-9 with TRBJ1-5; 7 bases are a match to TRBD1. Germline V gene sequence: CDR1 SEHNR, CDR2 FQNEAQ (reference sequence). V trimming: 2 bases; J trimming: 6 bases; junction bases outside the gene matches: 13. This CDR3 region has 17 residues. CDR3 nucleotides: TGTGCCAGCAGCTTAAGGGTGGACAGGTTATATCGTCAGCCCCAGCATTTT. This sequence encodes CASSLRVDRLYRQPQHF.

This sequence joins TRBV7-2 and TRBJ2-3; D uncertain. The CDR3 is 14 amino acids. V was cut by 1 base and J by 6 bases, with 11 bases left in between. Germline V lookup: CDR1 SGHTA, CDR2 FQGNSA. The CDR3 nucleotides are TGTGCCAGCAGCTTAGGACTCAGTGGGGATACGCAGTATTTT. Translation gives CASSLGLSGDTQYF. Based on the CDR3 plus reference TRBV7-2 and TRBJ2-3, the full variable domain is GAGVSQSPSNKVTEKGKDVELRCDPISGHTALYWYRQSLGQGLEFLIYFQGNSAPDKSGLPSDRFSAERTGGSVSTLTIQRTQQEDSAVYLCASSLGLSGDTQYFGPGTRLTVL.

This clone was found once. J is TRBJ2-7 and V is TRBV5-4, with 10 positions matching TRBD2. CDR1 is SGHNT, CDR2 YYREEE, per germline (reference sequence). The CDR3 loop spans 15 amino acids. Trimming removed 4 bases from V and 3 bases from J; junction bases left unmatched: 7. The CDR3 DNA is TGTGCCAGCAGCCCGAGCGGGGGGGTAATCTACGAGCAGTACTTC. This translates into CASSPSGGVIYEQYF.

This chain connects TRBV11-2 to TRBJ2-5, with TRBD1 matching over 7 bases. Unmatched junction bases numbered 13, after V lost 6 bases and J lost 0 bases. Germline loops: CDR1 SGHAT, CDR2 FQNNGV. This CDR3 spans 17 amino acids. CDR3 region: CASSRTGYNTYQETQYF. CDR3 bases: TGTGCCAGCAGTCGGACAGGATATAATACCTACCAAGAGACCCAGTACTTC.

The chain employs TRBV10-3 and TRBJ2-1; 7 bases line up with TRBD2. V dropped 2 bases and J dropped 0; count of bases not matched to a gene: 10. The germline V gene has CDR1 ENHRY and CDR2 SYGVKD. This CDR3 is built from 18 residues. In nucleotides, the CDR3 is TGTGCCATCAGTGAGCCAACCGCGGGAGTGAGCTCCTACAATGAGCAGTTCTTC. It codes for CAISEPTAGVSSYNEQFF.